The sequence of this T cell receptor beta chain was determined in a study of blood T cell repertoires in COVID-19. Here immunoSEQ multiplex PCR was the method, and the copy in TCRdb shows in-frame clones only, minus some. The data contain approximately 93,000 clones, over 80% of them seen just once; the ten biggest clones take up more than 0.95%. The germline CDR1 and CDR2 sequences are MNHNY and SVGAGI (reference sequence). The CDR3 totals 13 residues. V lost 2 bases and J 2 bases, leaving 6 bases between the germline ends. The source is a human donor in a cohort sampled during active COVID-19. The chain recombines TRBV6-6 with TRBJ1-1; D ambiguous. The sequenced material came from peripheral blood. In nucleotides, the CDR3 is TGTGCCAGCAGTTACGACTCCAACACTGAAGCTTTCTTT. This codes for CASSYDSNTEAFF.